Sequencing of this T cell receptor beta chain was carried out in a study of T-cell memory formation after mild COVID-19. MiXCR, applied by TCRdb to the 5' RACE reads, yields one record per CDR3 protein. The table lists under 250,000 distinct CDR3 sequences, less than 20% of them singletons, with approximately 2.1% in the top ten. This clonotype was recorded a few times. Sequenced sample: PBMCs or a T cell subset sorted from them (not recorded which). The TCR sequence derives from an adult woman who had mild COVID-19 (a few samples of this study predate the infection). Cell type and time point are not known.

The DNA for the CDR3 is TGTGCCAGTAGTATTGGACAGGGCTCACTGTTTTTT. It specifies CASSIGQGSLFF. The chain joins TRBV19 to TRBJ1-4; 8 bases fit TRBD1. The CDR3 length is 12 residues. V trimming: 3 bases; J trimming: 13 bases; junction bases outside the gene matches: 4. Germline V lookup: CDR1 LNHDA, CDR2 SQIVND (reference sequence).